This T cell receptor beta chain came from a study of T cells in Graves' hyperthyroidism and ophthalmopathy. Study-wide results and limits: A model using 13 V-J features told ophthalmopathy apart from stable hyperthyroidism. Most thyroid clonotypes expanded above 0.001 were also detected in blood.

The TCR beta CDR3 regions underwent amplification using RNA transcripts as the source. The primer set for the first-round RT-PCR of the TCR CDR3 was HTBI. TCRdb redid the calling of the multiplex PCR reads with MiXCR, one entry per CDR3 protein. Among 550,000 to 700,000 distinct CDR3 sequences, 35% to 55% were seen once, and the ten largest hold roughly 19%. The CDR3 totals 14 residues. V shed 0 bases and J 6 bases; nucleotides not matched to a gene: 5. The V gene's germline CDR1 is LNHNV and CDR2 YYDKDF (reference sequence). This clonotype was observed many times. No antigen is known for it. The sample taken for sequencing was peripheral blood or thyroid tissue (not recorded which). The clonotype originates from an adult woman with Graves' disease, either hyperthyroidism or ophthalmopathy (not recorded which). The genes are TRBV15 and TRBJ2-7; 7 bases line up with TRBD1. The DNA of the CDR3 is TGTGCCACCAGCAGAGAAACAACAGGGGTCGAGCAGTACTTC. The encoded protein is CATSRETTGVEQYF.